Ten or more counts support the clone carrying this T cell receptor beta chain. What it recognizes is unknown. Trimming shortened V by 5 bases and J by 3 bases, and 8 bases separated the two germline ends. Looked up from germline, CDR1 is SEHNR and CDR2 is FQNEAQ (reference sequence). This CDR3 has 12 residues. These data are taken from a study of spatial heterogeneity in lung cancer. The wider study: Each unique TCR and UMI combination was seen more than ten times on average in raw reads. Study-wide points: Counts that tracked tumor mutation counts were those of expanded intratumoral alpha and beta TCRs. The estimated TCR-seq coverage of tumor T cells amounted to approximately 7% when looking at alpha chains and roughly 14% when looking at beta chains.

Regarding time point: sample taken at primary tumor resection. More than 70 TRACERx patients with early, untreated non-small cell lung cancer donated samples. TCRdb analysed the 5' RACE reads with MiXCR anew, one entry per CDR3 protein. The sample has around 100,000 distinct CDR3 sequences, around 4.3% seen once. The sample here was lung tumor tissue, taken at surgery. This chain links TRBV7-9 with TRBJ2-7; the D is unclear. The sequence derives from a male donor with early-stage non-small cell lung cancer. The CDR3 loop is CASSPGGYEQYF. Here the CDR3 DNA reads TGTGCCAGCAGCCCCGGCGGCTACGAGCAGTACTTC.